The rows below give T cell receptor beta chains drawn from one sample of a study of T cell repertoires in cytomegalovirus infection. TCRdb independently ran MiXCR on the reads; one entry per CDR3 protein. Of 350,000 to 500,000 distinct CDR3 sequences in the sample, 25% to 40% were seen once. Sequencing was performed on PBMCs. These receptors all come from a human donor in good health (CMV status not recorded). Some clones in this sample may be carry-over from other donors' samples. CDR3s include the opening cysteine and the closing phenylalanine or tryptophan. The D gene is left open where the match is weak. The size entry is marked missing in some rows and otherwise reads once, few, many or a size class.

J | V | size | D | DNA | CDR3
TRBJ1-1 | TRBV28 | - | - | TGTGCCAGCTCGACCCACAGCCCTCTGAACACTGAAGCTTTCTTT | CASSTHSPLNTEAFF
TRBJ1-1 | TRBV5-1 | - | TRBD1 | TGCGCCAGCAGCCCGCCGGGACAGGCAACTTTCTTT | CASSPPGQATFF
TRBJ1-4 | TRBV19 | - | - | TGTGCCAGTAGTATAGACCGTGCAACTAATGAAAAACTGTTTTTT | CASSIDRATNEKLFF
TRBJ2-7 | TRBV5-8 | - | - | TGTGCCAGCAGCCCCTCGTCGCCAAGACACTACGAGCAGTACTTC | CASSPSSPRHYEQYF
TRBJ2-7 | TRBV6-1 | - | - | TGTGCCAGCGGGGCTCCCGGCCGAGCCTACGAGCAGTACTTC | CASGAPGRAYEQYF
TRBJ1-3 | TRBV6-1 | few | - | TGTGCCAGCAGTGAGGTCAGGGGACCCTCTGGAAACACCATATATTTT | CASSEVRGPSGNTIYF
TRBJ1-1 | TRBV12-3/TRBV12-4 | - | - | TGTGCCAGCAGACACACAGTTGGGGCGACTGAAGCTTTCTTT | CASRHTVGATEAFF
TRBJ2-7 | TRBV6-1 | - | TRBD1 | TGTGCCAGCAGAAGACAGGGCGAGCAGTACTTC | CASRRQGEQYF
TRBJ1-6 | TRBV20-1 | many | TRBD1 | TGCAGTGCTGAAAAAGGACAGGGGAATTCACCCCTCCACTTT | CSAEKGQGNSPLHF
TRBJ1-1 | TRBV7-3 | few | - | TGTGCCAGCAGCCCCCGGGGGGGGGCAGAGACTGAAGCTTTCTTT | CASSPRGGAETEAFF
TRBJ2-1 | TRBV6-2/TRBV6-3 | - | - | TGTGCCAGCACCCCTACCAGGGGGGGGCCCTACAATGAGCAGTTCTTC | CASTPTRGGPYNEQFF
TRBJ1-5 | TRBV28 | - | TRBD1 | TGTGCCAGCAGTTTAATACGGACAGGGGGCTTGCGCAATCAGCCCCAGCATTTT | CASSLIRTGGLRNQPQHF
TRBJ2-2 | TRBV6-1 | many | TRBD2 | TGTGCCAGCAAAAGGACTAGCGGGGGGGCAGAGACCGGGGAGCTGTTTTTT | CASKRTSGGAETGELFF
TRBJ1-4 | TRBV7-8 | - | - | TGTGCCAGCAGCTGGGGGGTCTCTAATGAAAAACTGTTTTTT | CASSWGVSNEKLFF
TRBJ1-1 | TRBV11-2 | few | - | TGTGCCAGCAGCTTATATGTTCGGGGTGAAGCTTTCTTT | CASSLYVRGEAFF
TRBJ1-5 | TRBV7-9 | many | TRBD1 | TGTGCCCGGATCGGGACAGCAAATCAGCCCCAGCATTTT | CARIGTANQPQHF
TRBJ2-2 | TRBV7-6 | - | - | TGTGCCAGCAGCTTAGCCGGGGCCGTGAAAAACACCGGGGAGCTGTTTTTT | CASSLAGAVKNTGELFF
TRBJ1-6 | TRBV28 | - | - | TGTGCCAGCAGCCGAGATGAGTTCGGGAATTCACCCCTCCACTTT | CASSRDEFGNSPLHF
TRBJ2-7 | TRBV28 | few | TRBD2 | TGTGCCAGCAGCTCCGGGGGGGAGCGCTCCTACGAGCAGTACTTC | CASSSGGERSYEQYF
TRBJ2-1 | TRBV6-2/TRBV6-3 | few | TRBD2 | TGTGCCAGCAGTTACCCGGTTCTAGCGGGGGTCAATGAGCAGTTCTTC | CASSYPVLAGVNEQFF
TRBJ1-1 | TRBV7-9 | many | TRBD1 | TGTGCCAGCAGCCCCATGGGGACAGGGAGAACTGAAGCTTTCTTT | CASSPMGTGRTEAFF
TRBJ1-2 | TRBV28 | few | - | TGTGCCAGCAGATTGGGGCGATCTGGCTACACCTTC | CASRLGRSGYTF
TRBJ2-3 | TRBV14 | - | - | TGTGCCAGCAGCCAAGAGTCCCTAACGGGGGACTTAGATACGCAGTATTTT | CASSQESLTGDLDTQYF
TRBJ2-5 | TRBV5-6 | few | TRBD1 | TGTGCCAGCAGCGCCCGGGACAGGGGTAAGACCCAGTACTTC | CASSARDRGKTQYF
TRBJ2-3 | TRBV4-1 | few | TRBD2 | TGCGCCAGCAGCCAAAAGCCAGCGGGGGGGCCCCACACAGATACGCAGTATTTT | CASSQKPAGGPHTDTQYF
TRBJ2-7 | TRBV11-1 | - | - | TGTGCCAGTGAGGGCAGTACCTACGAGCAGTACTTC | CASEGSTYEQYF
TRBJ2-1 | TRBV24-1 | - | - | TGTGCCACCAGTGATCCTACTAGTTACAATGAGCAGTTCTTC | CATSDPTSYNEQFF
TRBJ1-2 | TRBV6-2/TRBV6-3 | few | TRBD1 | TGTGCCAGCAGTTTCGGGACAGAGTATGGCTACACCTTC | CASSFGTEYGYTF
TRBJ2-7 | TRBV4-2 | - | TRBD1 | TGTGCCAGCAGCCAATACGGGGACAGGGACGAGCAGTACTTC | CASSQYGDRDEQYF
TRBJ1-6 | TRBV19 | - | - | TGTGCCAGTACCCGTCAGACAAATTCACCCCTCCACTTT | CASTRQTNSPLHF
TRBJ2-1 | TRBV7-9 | - | TRBD2 | TGTGCCAGCAGCACTCCTAGCGGGGGGGCCTACAATGAGCAGTTCTTC | CASSTPSGGAYNEQFF
TRBJ2-1 | TRBV12-5 | - | - | TGTGCTAGTGGTTCTTCCCCTCAACAGGGAAGTGAGCAGTTCTTC | CASGSSPQQGSEQFF
TRBJ1-1 | TRBV7-8 | many | - | TGTGCCAGCAGCCCAAGCGGGCAGTTTGACACTGAAGCTTTCTTT | CASSPSGQFDTEAFF
TRBJ1-3 | TRBV7-8 | many | - | TGTGCCAGCAGCTTAGCGTCGGCAGCCCCCCACATATATTTT | CASSLASAAPHIYF
TRBJ2-1 | TRBV29-1 | - | - | TGCAGCGTTGATCCCGCTGTGCTATACAATGAGCATTTCTTC | CSVDPAVLYNEHFF
TRBJ2-1 | TRBV2 | few | - | TGTGCCAGCAGTGATACGGTACTCTATGAGCAGTTCTTC | CASSDTVLYEQFF
TRBJ2-4 | TRBV20-1 | - | TRBD1 | TGCAGTGCTGGACAGGGAGGAAGGGCCAAAAACATTCAGTACTTC | CSAGQGGRAKNIQYF
TRBJ1-5 | TRBV25-1 | - | - | TGTGCCAGCAGTGGGAGGGGCGGCCAGCCCCAGCATTTT | CASSGRGGQPQHF
TRBJ1-1 | TRBV6-1 | - | - | TGTGCCAGCAGTTCGACGCCATACACTGAAGCTTTCTTT | CASSSTPYTEAFF
TRBJ2-1 | TRBV10-3 | - | TRBD2 | TGTGCCATCAGTGAGGGACTAGCGGGGGGGACTAACTATGAGCAGTTCTTC | CAISEGLAGGTNYEQFF
TRBJ2-6 | TRBV6-6 | - | - | TGTGCCAGCAGTTACTCGCTAAGCTCTGGGGCCAACGTCCTGACTTTC | CASSYSLSSGANVLTF
TRBJ1-5 | TRBV7-6 | many | - | TGTGCCAGCAGCAGGGACCAAGAAGCGCCCCAGCATTTT | CASSRDQEAPQHF
TRBJ1-1 | TRBV12-3/TRBV12-4 | many | - | TGTGCCAGCAGTTTATATGTTCGGGGCACTGAAGCTTTCTTT | CASSLYVRGTEAFF
TRBJ1-2 | TRBV19 | few | - | TGTGCCAGTAGTATTTCGAGGGATGGCTACACCTTC | CASSISRDGYTF
TRBJ1-1 | TRBV6-1 | - | TRBD1 | TGTGCCAGCAGTTCCGGGACAGGGCCCAAGAACACTGAAGCTTTCTTT | CASSSGTGPKNTEAFF
TRBJ2-3 | TRBV11-1 | - | TRBD2 | TGTGCCAGCAGCCTACTTAGCGGGGGGGGGTTTTTAGATACGCAGTATTTT | CASSLLSGGGFLDTQYF